This is a list of T cell receptor beta chains from one sample in a study of beta chain bispecific antibodies for T cell cancers. Which antigens these TCRs recognize remains unknown. TCRdb independently ran MiXCR on the 5' RACE reads; one entry per CDR3 protein. Seen here are tens of thousands of distinct CDR3 sequences, 2% to 2.5% observed once, and the top ten hold about 4.9%. The sequencing used healthy donor T cells cultured with leukemia cells, collected from a culture containing a bispecific antibody targeting TCR Vbeta12. The receptor set was obtained from a human donor in good health. Some clones in this sample may be carry-over from other donors' samples. Both conserved end residues are part of each CDR3. The order of the fields is D gene, V gene, J gene, clone size, CDR3 protein, CDR3 DNA. D genes are given only for firm matches. Only some rows state a clone size, as once, few, many or a class for expanded clones.

NA	TRBV2	TRBJ2-7	medium-sized	CASGADYEQYF	TGTGCCAGCGGAGCGGACTACGAGCAGTACTTC
TRBD1	TRBV9	TRBJ2-3	many	CASSLDRDSGTDTQYF	TGTGCCAGCAGCCTTGACCGGGACAGTGGCACAGATACGCAGTATTTT
TRBD1	TRBV4-1	TRBJ1-5	many	CASSQGTVHLGEGQPQHF	TGCGCCAGCAGCCAGGGGACAGTCCATCTCGGGGAAGGTCAGCCCCAGCATTTT
NA	TRBV2	TRBJ1-5	many	CASSEHYSNQPQHF	TGTGCCAGCAGTGAACACTATAGCAATCAGCCCCAGCATTTT
NA	TRBV6-1	TRBJ1-6	many	CASSEFREARSPLHF	TGTGCCAGCAGTGAATTCAGGGAAGCGAGATCACCCCTCCACTTT
NA	TRBV6-5	TRBJ1-2	many	CASSYSSNNYGYTF	TGTGCCAGCAGTTACTCGTCCAATAACTATGGCTACACCTTC
NA	TRBV2	TRBJ2-3	many	CASSEGGGLTDTQYF	TGTGCCAGCAGTGAGGGGGGGGGCCTCACAGATACGCAGTATTTT
NA	TRBV20-1	TRBJ2-1	many	CSARDYRQGFNEQFF	TGCAGTGCTAGAGATTATCGGCAGGGGTTCAATGAGCAGTTCTTC
TRBD2	TRBV5-1	TRBJ2-3	many	CASKIAGALTDTQYF	TGCGCCAGCAAAATAGCGGGGGCCCTCACAGATACGCAGTATTTT
NA	TRBV5-4	TRBJ2-7	many	CASSSPGTPYEQYF	TGTGCCAGCAGCTCCCCAGGGACACCCTACGAGCAGTACTTC
TRBD1	TRBV6-5	TRBJ1-2	many	CASNSLRQGAYGYTF	TGTGCCAGCAACTCCCTTCGACAGGGAGCCTATGGCTACACCTTC
NA	TRBV7-8	TRBJ1-5	many	CASSNQGRDGVQPQHF	TGTGCCAGCAGCAACCAGGGCAGGGACGGGGTTCAGCCCCAGCATTTT
NA	TRBV11-2	TRBJ1-6	many	CASSWAGWNSPLHF	TGTGCCAGCAGCTGGGCAGGGTGGAATTCACCCCTCCACTTT
TRBD1	TRBV2	TRBJ1-1	medium-sized	CASSGQGAKDTEAFF	TGTGCCAGCAGTGGTCAGGGGGCGAAGGACACTGAAGCTTTCTTT
NA	TRBV5-1	TRBJ2-7	few	CASSPPNGPLEQYF	TGCGCCAGCAGCCCGCCCAATGGTCCCCTCGAGCAGTACTTC
NA	TRBV27	TRBJ2-7	NA	CASSSVDGVQYF	TGTGCCAGCAGTTCCGTCGACGGAGTTCAATACTTC
TRBD2	TRBV19	TRBJ2-3	NA	CASSIGASGGPNTDTQYF	TGTGCCAGTAGTATAGGGGCTAGCGGGGGCCCCAACACAGATACGCAGTATTTT
NA	TRBV5-3	TRBJ2-4	many	CARCPKDGFAGPAKNIQYF	TGTGCCAGATGCCCTAAGGACGGGTTCGCGGGCCCAGCCAAAAACATTCAGTACTTC
NA	TRBV7-3	TRBJ2-4	many	CASSNGEDGNIQYF	TGTGCCAGCAGCAACGGAGAGGATGGGAACATTCAGTACTTC
TRBD2	TRBV5-4	TRBJ2-2	many	CASSSGTSGPNTGELFF	TGTGCCAGCAGCTCCGGGACTAGCGGGCCGAACACCGGGGAGCTGTTTTTT
NA	TRBV2	TRBJ2-7	many	CASSDPRTPYYEQYF	TGTGCCAGCAGTGACCCCCGGACTCCTTACTACGAGCAGTACTTC
NA	TRBV7-2	TRBJ1-5	many	CASSSGQLNQPQHF	TGTGCCAGCAGCTCAGGACAGCTCAATCAGCCCCAGCATTTT
TRBD1	TRBV12-3/TRBV12-4	TRBJ2-2	many	CASSFRDRDTGELFF	TGTGCCAGCAGTTTCCGGGACAGGGACACCGGGGAGCTGTTTTTT
TRBD1	TRBV2	TRBJ2-7	many	CASSEGQPNSYEQYF	TGTGCCAGCAGTGAGGGACAGCCTAACTCCTACGAGCAGTACTTC
NA	TRBV5-6	TRBJ2-5	many	CASSSITGTPKDETQYF	TGTGCCAGCAGCTCGATAACCGGGACTCCCAAGGACGAGACCCAGTACTTC
NA	TRBV4-1	TRBJ1-1	many	CASRQDPAVMNTEAFF	TGCGCCAGCAGACAAGATCCGGCGGTAATGAACACTGAAGCTTTCTTT
NA	TRBV30	TRBJ1-3	many	CAWSDQGRRGYTIYF	TGTGCCTGGAGTGACCAGGGGAGACGTGGATACACCATATATTTT
NA	TRBV5-8	TRBJ2-3	many	CASSSAMESTDTQYF	TGTGCCAGCAGCTCCGCCATGGAAAGCACAGATACGCAGTATTTT
NA	TRBV6-5	TRBJ2-3	many	CASSYSGGGTDTQYF	TGTGCCAGCAGTTACTCCGGAGGCGGCACAGATACGCAGTATTTT
TRBD1	TRBV2	TRBJ1-5	many	CASSQTWTGGHQPQHF	TGTGCCAGCAGCCAAACTTGGACAGGGGGCCATCAGCCCCAGCATTTT
TRBD1	TRBV7-9	TRBJ2-7	many	CASSSGQGHEQYF	TGTGCCAGCAGCTCGGGACAGGGCCACGAGCAGTACTTC
TRBD1	TRBV19	TRBJ2-7	many	CATRQGHSYEQYF	TGTGCCACAAGACAGGGGCACTCCTACGAGCAGTACTTC
TRBD1	TRBV6-6	TRBJ1-1	many	CASRTGDTEAFF	TGTGCCAGCAGGACAGGGGACACTGAAGCTTTCTTT
NA	TRBV30	TRBJ2-5	many	CAWSVGTEGETQYF	TGTGCCTGGAGTGTAGGGACCGAGGGAGAGACCCAGTACTTC
TRBD2	TRBV10-3	TRBJ2-5	medium-sized	CAISAPGEGETQYF	TGTGCCATCAGTGCCCCGGGGGAGGGTGAGACCCAGTACTTC
NA	TRBV12-3/TRBV12-4	TRBJ2-7	many	CASSQPGSSYEQYF	TGTGCCAGCTCGCAGCCAGGGAGCTCCTACGAGCAGTACTTC
NA	TRBV7-8	TRBJ2-5	many	CASSLGSLANQETQYF	TGTGCCAGCAGCTTAGGATCCCTAGCGAACCAAGAGACCCAGTACTTC
TRBD2	TRBV20-1	TRBJ2-3	many	CSATQRGPTTDTQYF	TGCAGTGCCACCCAGCGGGGTCCTACCACAGATACGCAGTATTTT
TRBD1	TRBV5-4	TRBJ2-1	many	CASSTGQGGYNEQFF	TGTGCCAGCAGCACGGGACAGGGGGGTTACAATGAGCAGTTCTTC
NA	TRBV5-1	TRBJ1-1	medium-sized	CASRETSMNTEAFF	TGCGCCAGCAGAGAGACGAGCATGAACACTGAAGCTTTCTTT
NA	TRBV10-3	TRBJ2-7	many	CAITPRGNDEQYF	TGTGCCATCACCCCTCGGGGGAACGACGAGCAGTACTTC
NA	TRBV20-1	TRBJ1-1	medium-sized	CSARDPGMNTEAFF	TGCAGTGCTAGAGATCCAGGGATGAACACTGAAGCTTTCTTT
NA	TRBV2	TRBJ1-1	many	CASSEGQLNTEAFF	TGTGCCAGCAGTGAAGGTCAGTTGAACACTGAAGCTTTCTTT
NA	TRBV18	TRBJ2-2	many	CASSPPPAGELFF	TGTGCCAGCTCACCACCGCCCGCCGGGGAGCTGTTTTTT
NA	TRBV6-5	TRBJ2-3	many	CASSYSSASTDTQYF	TGTGCCAGCAGTTACTCGAGTGCGAGCACAGATACGCAGTATTTT
TRBD1	TRBV6-2/TRBV6-3	TRBJ1-6	many	CASSYDRDNSPLHF	TGTGCCAGCAGTTACGACAGGGATAATTCACCCCTCCACTTT
NA	TRBV5-5	TRBJ1-1	many	CASSDIQNMNTEAFF	TGTGCCAGCAGCGATATCCAGAATATGAACACTGAAGCTTTCTTT
TRBD1	TRBV7-9	TRBJ2-5	many	CASSPGQGINTQYF	TGTGCCAGCAGCCCAGGACAGGGGATAAATACCCAGTACTTC
TRBD2	TRBV7-2	TRBJ2-5	many	CASSFVRGVQETQYF	TGTGCCAGCAGCTTTGTGCGGGGGGTACAAGAGACCCAGTACTTC
TRBD1	TRBV18	TRBJ2-7	medium-sized	CASSPGQGPYEQYF	TGTGCCAGCTCACCGGGACAGGGTCCCTACGAGCAGTACTTC
TRBD2	TRBV11-2	TRBJ2-1	many	CASSLEGLAGRHNEQFF	TGTGCCAGCAGCTTAGAGGGACTAGCGGGGCGTCACAATGAGCAGTTCTTC